The clone carrying this T cell receptor (beta chain) was detected once. The germline gives CDR1 SEHNR, CDR2 FQNEAQ (reference sequence). This CDR3 contains 15 residues. Trimming took 5 bases from V and 6 from J, leaving 14 bases between them. Sequencing was limited to surgery cases with top T cell transcript signatures in brain tissue. Patients received at least one anti-epileptic drug before surgery. These data are taken from a study of brain T cells in children with intractable seizures. Libraries were prepared by immunoSEQ multiplex PCR; TCRdb keeps only in-frame clonotypes and omits some of them. The sample records 110,000 or so clones, around 94% being singletons.

The J gene is TRBJ1-6, the V gene TRBV7-9; tentative D call: TRBD1 (5 bases). This sample comprised peripheral blood, obtained at surgery. The clonotype originates from a boy under two years old with hemimegalencephaly and intractable seizures. The chain's CDR3 is CASSPTRGTNSPLHF. CDR3 nucleotides: TGTGCCAGCAGCCCCACCCGCGGGACTAATTCACCCCTCCACTTT.